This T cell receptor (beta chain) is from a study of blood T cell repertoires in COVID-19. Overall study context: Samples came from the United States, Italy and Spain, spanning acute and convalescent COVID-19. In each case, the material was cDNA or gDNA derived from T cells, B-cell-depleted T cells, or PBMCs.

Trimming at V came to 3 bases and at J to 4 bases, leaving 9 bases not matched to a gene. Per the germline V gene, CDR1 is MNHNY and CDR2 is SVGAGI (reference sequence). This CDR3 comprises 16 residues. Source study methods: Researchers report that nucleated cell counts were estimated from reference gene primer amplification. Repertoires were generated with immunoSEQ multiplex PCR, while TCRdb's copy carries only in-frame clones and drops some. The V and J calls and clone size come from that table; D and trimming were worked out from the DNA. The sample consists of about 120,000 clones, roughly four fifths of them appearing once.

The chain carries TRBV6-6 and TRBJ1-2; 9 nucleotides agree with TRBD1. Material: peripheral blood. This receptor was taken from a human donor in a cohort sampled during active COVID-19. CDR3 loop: CASSYRRDRVTYGYTF. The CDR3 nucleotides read TGTGCCAGCAGTTATCGACGGGACAGGGTTACCTATGGCTACACCTTC.